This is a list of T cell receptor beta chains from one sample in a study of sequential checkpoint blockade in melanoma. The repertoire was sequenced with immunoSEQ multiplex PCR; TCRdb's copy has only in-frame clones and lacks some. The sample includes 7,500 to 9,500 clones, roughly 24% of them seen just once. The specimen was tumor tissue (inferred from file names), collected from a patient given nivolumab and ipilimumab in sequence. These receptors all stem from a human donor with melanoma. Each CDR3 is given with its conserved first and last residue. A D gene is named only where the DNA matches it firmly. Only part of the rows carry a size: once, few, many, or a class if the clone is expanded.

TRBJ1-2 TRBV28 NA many CASSPSTTAWLGYGYTF TGTGCCAGCAGTCCATCGACGACAGCCTGGTTGGGGTATGGCTACACCTTC
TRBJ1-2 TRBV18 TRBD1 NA CASSPRQGDGYTF TGTGCCAGCTCACCACGACAGGGAGATGGCTACACCTTC
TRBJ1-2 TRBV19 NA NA CASSIRVDYGYTF TGTGCCAGTAGTATTAGGGTCGACTATGGCTACACCTTC
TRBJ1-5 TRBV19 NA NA CASRLEGHKSNQPQHF TGTGCCAGTAGACTGGAGGGACATAAAAGCAATCAGCCCCAGCATTTT
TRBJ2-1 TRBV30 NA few CAWIGGGYNEQFF TGTGCCTGGATCGGGGGAGGCTACAATGAGCAGTTCTTC
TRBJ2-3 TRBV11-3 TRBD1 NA CASSNNRGNTDTQYF TGTGCCAGCAGCAATAACAGGGGGAACACAGATACGCAGTATTTT
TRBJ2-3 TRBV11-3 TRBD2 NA CASSLTSGGAFSADTQYF TGTGCCAGCAGCTTGACTAGCGGGGGGGCATTCTCAGCAGATACGCAGTATTTT
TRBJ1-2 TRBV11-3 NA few CASSFKQGGWDGYTF TGTGCCAGCAGCTTTAAACAGGGTGGATGGGATGGCTACACCTTC
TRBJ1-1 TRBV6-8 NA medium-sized CASSYLGALNTEAFF TGTGCCAGCAGTTACTTGGGGGCCCTGAACACTGAAGCTTTCTTT
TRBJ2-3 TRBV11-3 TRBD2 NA CASSYEGTSGTDTQYF TGTGCCAGCAGCTATGAGGGGACTAGCGGCACAGATACGCAGTATTTT
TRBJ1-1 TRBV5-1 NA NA CASSPGSAGSEAFF TGCGCCAGCAGCCCGGGATCCGCGGGATCTGAAGCTTTCTTT
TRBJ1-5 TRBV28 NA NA CATRRLNQPQHF TGTGCCACCCGCAGGTTGAATCAGCCCCAGCATTTT
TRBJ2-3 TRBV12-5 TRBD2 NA CASGLGGLTSGSTDTQYF TGTGCTAGTGGTTTGGGGGGGCTGACTAGCGGAAGCACAGATACGCAGTATTTT
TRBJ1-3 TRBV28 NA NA CASSFLTTGNTIYF TGTGCCAGCAGTTTTCTGACTACTGGAAACACCATATATTTT
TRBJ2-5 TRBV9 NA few CASSPQGRNQETQYF TGTGCCAGCAGCCCTCAGGGCAGGAACCAAGAGACCCAGTACTTC
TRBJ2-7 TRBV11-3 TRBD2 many CASSPGLAGSSYEQYF TGTGCCAGCAGCCCAGGACTAGCGGGCAGCTCCTACGAGCAGTACTTC
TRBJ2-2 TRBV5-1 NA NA CASSLGGTVYTGELFF TGCGCCAGCAGCTTGGGGGGAACGGTGTACACCGGGGAGCTGTTTTTT
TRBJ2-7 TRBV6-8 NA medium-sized CASKDFSPLGQYF TGTGCCAGCAAAGACTTCTCCCCTCTTGGGCAGTACTTC
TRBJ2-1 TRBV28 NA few CASSLGRYNEQFF TGTGCCAGCAGTTTGGGAAGATACAATGAGCAGTTCTTC
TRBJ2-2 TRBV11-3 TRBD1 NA CASSLGTLLTGGSGELFF TGTGCCAGCAGCTTAGGAACCCTTTTGACAGGGGGGAGCGGGGAGCTGTTTTTT
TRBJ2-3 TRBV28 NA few CASSLSAEGIGTDTQYF TGTGCCAGCAGTCTCAGCGCTGAGGGGATAGGGACAGATACGCAGTATTTT
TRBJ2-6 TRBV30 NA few CAWSVARVGANVLTF TGTGCCTGGAGTGTTGCCCGGGTAGGGGCCAACGTCCTGACTTTC
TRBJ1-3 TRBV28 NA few CASSPAGTYGNTIYF TGTGCCAGCAGCCCAGCCGGGACATATGGAAACACCATATATTTT
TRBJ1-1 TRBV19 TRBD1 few CAVDRGTMNTEAFF TGTGCCGTGGACAGGGGGACCATGAACACTGAAGCTTTCTTT
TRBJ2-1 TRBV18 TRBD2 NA CASSHRTSGGLEGHNEQFF TGTGCCAGCTCACACCGGACTAGCGGGGGCTTAGAGGGCCACAATGAGCAGTTCTTC
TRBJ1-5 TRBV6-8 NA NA CASIGSRGNQPQHF TGTGCCAGCATCGGGTCCCGGGGCAATCAGCCCCAGCATTTT
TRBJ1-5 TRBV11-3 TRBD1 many CASSPDRGGQPQHF TGTGCCAGCAGCCCCGACAGGGGGGGTCAGCCCCAGCATTTT
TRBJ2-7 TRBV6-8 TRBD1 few CASSLWDRGLYEQYF TGTGCCAGCAGTCTATGGGACAGGGGGCTGTACGAGCAGTACTTC
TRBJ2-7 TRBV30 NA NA CAWSPADSYEQYF TGTGCCTGGAGTCCAGCAGACTCCTACGAGCAGTACTTC
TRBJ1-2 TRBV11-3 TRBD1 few CASSLGQGARGYTF TGTGCCAGCAGCTTAGGGCAGGGGGCACGTGGCTACACCTTC
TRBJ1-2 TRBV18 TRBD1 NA CASSYDRGSGYTF TGTGCCAGCTCCTACGACAGGGGAAGTGGCTACACCTTC
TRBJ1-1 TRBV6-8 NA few CASSDFTRTEAFF TGTGCCAGCAGTGATTTCACGAGGACTGAAGCTTTCTTT
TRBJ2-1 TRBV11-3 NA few CASSLGGSYNEQFF TGTGCCAGCAGCTTAGGAGGGTCCTACAATGAGCAGTTCTTC
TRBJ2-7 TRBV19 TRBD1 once CASSIGTGQGTDEQYF TGTGCCAGTAGTATAGGTACCGGACAGGGGACCGACGAGCAGTACTTC
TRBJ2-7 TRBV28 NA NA CASSPPGESSYEQYF TGTGCCAGCAGTCCCCCCGGGGAAAGCTCCTACGAGCAGTACTTC
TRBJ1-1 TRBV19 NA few CASAGMWNTEAFF TGTGCCAGTGCAGGGATGTGGAACACTGAAGCTTTCTTT
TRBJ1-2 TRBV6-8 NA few CASSPQPGPSYGYTF TGTGCCAGCAGTCCCCAACCTGGGCCATCCTATGGCTACACCTTC
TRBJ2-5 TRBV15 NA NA CATSRDRLQETQYF TGTGCCACCAGCAGAGATAGACTCCAAGAGACCCAGTACTTC
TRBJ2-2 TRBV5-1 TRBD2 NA CASSLTGTSGGNTGELFF TGCGCCAGCAGCTTGACCGGGACTAGCGGGGGGAACACCGGGGAGCTGTTTTTT
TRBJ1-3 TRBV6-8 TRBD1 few CASSWGQGASGNTIYF TGTGCCAGCAGTTGGGGACAGGGGGCTTCTGGAAACACCATATATTTT
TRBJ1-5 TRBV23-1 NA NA CASSHNREDIRQPQHF TGCGCCAGCAGCCACAATAGGGAGGATATTCGTCAGCCCCAGCATTTT
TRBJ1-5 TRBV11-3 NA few CASSFRGGNQPQHF TGTGCCAGCAGCTTCAGGGGAGGGAATCAGCCCCAGCATTTT
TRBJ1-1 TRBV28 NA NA CASSLVRFGNTEAFF TGTGCCAGCAGTTTAGTTAGGTTCGGGAACACTGAAGCTTTCTTT
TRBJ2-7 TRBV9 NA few CASPPPGRKIYEQYF TGTGCCAGCCCGCCTCCGGGACGCAAGATATACGAGCAGTACTTC
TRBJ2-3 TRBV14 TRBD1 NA CASSSRTGPRAQYF TGTGCCAGCAGCTCCCGGACAGGCCCCCGGGCGCAGTATTTT
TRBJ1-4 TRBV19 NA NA CASSPDGQPRNAATNEKLFF TGTGCCAGTAGTCCGGATGGACAGCCCAGAAATGCCGCAACTAATGAAAAACTGTTTTTT
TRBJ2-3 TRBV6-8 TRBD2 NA CASDPGLDIDTQYF TGTGCCAGTGATCCGGGACTAGACATTGATACGCAGTATTTT
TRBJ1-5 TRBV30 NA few CAWSQRYAGNQPQHF TGTGCCTGGAGCCAAAGGTATGCGGGCAATCAGCCCCAGCATTTT
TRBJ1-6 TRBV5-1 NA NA CASSLVPQGNNNSPLHF TGCGCCAGCAGCTTGGTCCCCCAAGGGAATAATAATTCACCCCTCCACTTT
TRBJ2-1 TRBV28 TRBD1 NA CASRTGGRNEQFF TGTGCCAGCAGGACAGGGGGAAGGAATGAGCAGTTCTTC
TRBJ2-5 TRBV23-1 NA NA CASSPVTGRVQETQYF TGCGCCAGCAGTCCAGTGACAGGGAGGGTCCAAGAGACCCAGTACTTC
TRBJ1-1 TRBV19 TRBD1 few CASSRPTGANTEAFF TGTGCCAGTAGTAGACCGACAGGGGCGAACACTGAAGCTTTCTTT
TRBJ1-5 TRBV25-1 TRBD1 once CASSGDSLYQPQHF TGTGCCAGCAGTGGGGACAGTCTCTATCAGCCCCAGCATTTT